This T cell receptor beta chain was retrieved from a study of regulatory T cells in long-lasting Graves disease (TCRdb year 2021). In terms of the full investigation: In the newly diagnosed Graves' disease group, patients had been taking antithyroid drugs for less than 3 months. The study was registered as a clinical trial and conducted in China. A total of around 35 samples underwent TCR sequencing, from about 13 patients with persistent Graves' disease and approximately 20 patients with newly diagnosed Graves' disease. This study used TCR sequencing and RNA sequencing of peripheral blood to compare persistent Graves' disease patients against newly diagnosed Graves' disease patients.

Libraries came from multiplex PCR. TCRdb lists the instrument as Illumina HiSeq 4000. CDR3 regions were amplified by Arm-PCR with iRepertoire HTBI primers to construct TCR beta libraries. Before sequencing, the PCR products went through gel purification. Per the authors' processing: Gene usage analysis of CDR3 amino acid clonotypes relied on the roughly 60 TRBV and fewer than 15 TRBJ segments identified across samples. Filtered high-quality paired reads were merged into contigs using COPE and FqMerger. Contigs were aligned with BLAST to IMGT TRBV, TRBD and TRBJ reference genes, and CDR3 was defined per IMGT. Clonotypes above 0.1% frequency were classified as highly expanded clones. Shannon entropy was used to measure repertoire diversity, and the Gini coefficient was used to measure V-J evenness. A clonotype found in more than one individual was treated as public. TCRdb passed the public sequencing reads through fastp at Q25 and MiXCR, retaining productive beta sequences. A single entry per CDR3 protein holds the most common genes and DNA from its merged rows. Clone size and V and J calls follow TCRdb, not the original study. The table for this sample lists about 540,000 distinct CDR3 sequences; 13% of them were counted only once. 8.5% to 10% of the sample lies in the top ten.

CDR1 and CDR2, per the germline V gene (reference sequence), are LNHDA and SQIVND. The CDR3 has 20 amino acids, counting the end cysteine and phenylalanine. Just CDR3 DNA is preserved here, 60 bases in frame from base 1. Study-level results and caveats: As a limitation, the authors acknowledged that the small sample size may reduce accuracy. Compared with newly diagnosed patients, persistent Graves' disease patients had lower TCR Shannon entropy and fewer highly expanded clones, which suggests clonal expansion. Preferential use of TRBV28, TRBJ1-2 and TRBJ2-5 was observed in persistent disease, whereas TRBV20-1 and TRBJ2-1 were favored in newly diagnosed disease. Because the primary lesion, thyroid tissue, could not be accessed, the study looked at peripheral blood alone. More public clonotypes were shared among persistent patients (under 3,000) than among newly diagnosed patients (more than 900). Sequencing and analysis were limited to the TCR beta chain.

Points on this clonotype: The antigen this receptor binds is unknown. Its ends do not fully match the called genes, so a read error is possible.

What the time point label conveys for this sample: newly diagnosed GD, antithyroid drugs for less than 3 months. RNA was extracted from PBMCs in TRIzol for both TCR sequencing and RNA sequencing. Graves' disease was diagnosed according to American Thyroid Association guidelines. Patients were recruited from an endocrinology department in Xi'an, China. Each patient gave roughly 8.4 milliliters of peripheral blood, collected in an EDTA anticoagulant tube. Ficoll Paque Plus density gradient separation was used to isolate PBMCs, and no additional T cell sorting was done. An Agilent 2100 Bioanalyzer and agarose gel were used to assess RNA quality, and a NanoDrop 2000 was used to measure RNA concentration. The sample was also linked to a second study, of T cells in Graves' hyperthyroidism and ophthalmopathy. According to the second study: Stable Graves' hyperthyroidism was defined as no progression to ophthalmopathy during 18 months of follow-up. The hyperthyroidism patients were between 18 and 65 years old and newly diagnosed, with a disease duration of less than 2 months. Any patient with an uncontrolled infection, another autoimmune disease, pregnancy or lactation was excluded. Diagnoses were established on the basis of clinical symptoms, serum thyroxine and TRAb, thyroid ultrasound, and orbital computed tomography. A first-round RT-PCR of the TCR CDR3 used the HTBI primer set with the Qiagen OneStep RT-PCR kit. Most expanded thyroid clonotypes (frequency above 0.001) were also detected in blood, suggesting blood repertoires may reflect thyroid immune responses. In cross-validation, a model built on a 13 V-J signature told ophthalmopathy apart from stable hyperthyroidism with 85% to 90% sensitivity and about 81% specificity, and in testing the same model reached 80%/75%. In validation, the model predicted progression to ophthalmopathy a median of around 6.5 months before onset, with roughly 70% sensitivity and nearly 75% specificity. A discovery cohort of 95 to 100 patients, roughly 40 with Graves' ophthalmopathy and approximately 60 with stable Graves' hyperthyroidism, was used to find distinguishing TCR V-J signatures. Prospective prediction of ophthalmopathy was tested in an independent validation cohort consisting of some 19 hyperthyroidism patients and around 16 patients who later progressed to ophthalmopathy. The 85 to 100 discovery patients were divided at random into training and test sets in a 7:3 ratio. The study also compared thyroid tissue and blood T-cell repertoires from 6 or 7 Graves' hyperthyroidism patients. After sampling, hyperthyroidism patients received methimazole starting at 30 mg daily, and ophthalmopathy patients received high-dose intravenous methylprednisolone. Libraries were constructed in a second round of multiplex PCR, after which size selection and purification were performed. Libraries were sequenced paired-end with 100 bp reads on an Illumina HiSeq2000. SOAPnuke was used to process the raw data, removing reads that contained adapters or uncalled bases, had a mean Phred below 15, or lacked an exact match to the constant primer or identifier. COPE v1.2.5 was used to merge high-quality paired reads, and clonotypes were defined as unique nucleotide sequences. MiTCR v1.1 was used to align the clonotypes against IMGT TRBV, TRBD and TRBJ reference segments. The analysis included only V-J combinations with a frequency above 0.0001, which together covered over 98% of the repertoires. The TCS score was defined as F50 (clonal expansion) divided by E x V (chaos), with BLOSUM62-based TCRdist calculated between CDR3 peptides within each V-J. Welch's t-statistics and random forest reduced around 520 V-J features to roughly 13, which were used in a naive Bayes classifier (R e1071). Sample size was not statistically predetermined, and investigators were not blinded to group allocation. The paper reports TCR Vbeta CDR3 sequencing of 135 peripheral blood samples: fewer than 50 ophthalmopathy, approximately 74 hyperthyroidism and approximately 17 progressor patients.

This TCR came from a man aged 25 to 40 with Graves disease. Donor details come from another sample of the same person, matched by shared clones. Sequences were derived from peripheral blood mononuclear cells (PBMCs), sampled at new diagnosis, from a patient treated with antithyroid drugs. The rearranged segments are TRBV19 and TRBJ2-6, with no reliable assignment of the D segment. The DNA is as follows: TGTGCCGGTAGTATAGTTAGGGTATTCTCGATTTCCACTGGGGCCAACGTCCTGACTTTC. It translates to CAGSIVRVFSISTGANVLTF.